The sequence of this T cell receptor (beta chain) was determined in a study of shared clonotypes between healthy human individuals. Each sample came from a Caucasian adult donor living in Nashville, Tennessee. Repertoires were generated with immunoSEQ multiplex PCR, while TCRdb's copy carries only in-frame clones and drops some. This sample has about half a million clones; less than 80% occur once, and the top ten carry approximately 12%. The CDR3 runs 13 residues. Germline loops: CDR1 GTSNPN, CDR2 SVGIG (reference sequence). Trimming at V came to 8 bases and at J to 7 bases, leaving 11 bases not matched to a gene.

This chain links TRBV30 with TRBJ2-7; TRBD2 matches 10 bases. The material sequenced was PBMCs. The receptor was derived from a woman aged 40 to 50 in good health. Some clones in this sample may be carry-over from other donors' samples. The DNA for the CDR3 is TGTGCCCGGACAGCGGGAGGGGTGGGAGAGCAGTACTTC. As protein: CARTAGGVGEQYF.